Given below is one TCR beta chain in context. Its antigen is currently unknown. This sample is part of a study of shared clonotypes between healthy human individuals. Study results and caveats: The sharing of 4.5% to 5% of naive CD4 clonotypes was seen across a handful of donors.

The donors, healthy adults who were HIV-negative, had experienced no recent acute infections or vaccinations. The CD8 memory sample joined CD45RO+ cells and CCR7-negative CD45RA+ cells. Some 30,000 T cell genomes, or around 200 ng DNA, went into the sorted-subset replicate PCRs. Generated by immunoSEQ multiplex PCR, the TCRdb table keeps only in-frame clones and is missing some. Of fewer than 850,000 clones in the sample, less than 95% were seen once. This CDR3 is built from 16 residues. V was clipped by 2 bases and J by 4 bases; unmatched bases: 8. Germline CDR1 and CDR2: SEHNR and FQNEAQ (reference sequence).

Sequencing used memory CD8+ T cells from PBMCs. Subset here: CD45RO+ cells pooled with CCR7-negative TemRA cells. The TCR originated in a man younger than 30 in good health. Some clones in this sample may be carry-over from other donors' samples. The chain has TRBV7-9 and TRBJ2-5; 9 nucleotides agree with TRBD2. The CDR3, as DNA: TGTGCCAGCAGCTTATTCTTTAGCGGGAGTTCAGAGACCCAGTACTTC. It yields the protein CASSLFFSGSSETQYF.